This T cell receptor (beta chain) was retrieved from a study of cytomegalovirus exposure and HLA in healthy donors. Overall study: Findings of an earlier analysis included 117 million unique TCR beta sequences from 200 million or so T cells. Study results and caveats: Diagnosis of cytomegalovirus status made by the classifier reportedly showed high specificity and sensitivity. One variant, a missense change in DCLRE1C, was linked in a later analysis to TCR beta V- and J-gene trimming. Across HLA loci, a later analysis found differing TCR association rates, with DRB1 most and HLA-C fewest.

Germline CDR1 SGHRS, CDR2 YFSETQ. The trim removed 7 bases at V and 2 bases at J, leaving 15 bases unmatched. The CDR3 runs to 16 residues. This clone has only a few counts. Its antigen is undetermined. A multiplex PCR was run with 60 Vbeta primers and 13 Jbeta primers. Measured with immunoSEQ multiplex PCR; TCRdb has only the in-frame clones, and not every one. The sample shows 100,000 to 140,000 clones, 73% of them seen only once. The V and J genes are TRBV5-1 and TRBJ2-7; 7 bases are a match to TRBD2. Specimen: PBMCs. The sequence came from a man aged 30 to 45 in good health and CMV-seronegative. CDR3: CASRGGITRFPYEQYF. Here the CDR3 DNA reads TGCGCCAGCCGGGGAGGGATAACCAGGTTCCCCTACGAGCAGTACTTC.